These T cell receptor beta chains were read from a single sample in a study of early T cells in non-severe SARS-CoV-2 infection. TCRdb re-analysed the 5' RACE reads in MiXCR, keeping a single row per CDR3 protein. The sample contains some 53,000 distinct CDR3 sequences, about 8.2% of which appear only once. Specimen: whole blood. Receptor source: an adult who was a healthcare worker with PCR-confirmed SARS-CoV-2 infection or an uninfected control (not recorded which). Each CDR3 is given with its conserved first and last residue. D genes are given only for firm matches. A clone size is listed for some rows: how often the clone was seen (once, few, many), or a class if it is expanded.

abundance: NA
j_gene: TRBJ2-3
d_gene: TRBD2
len: 15
v_gene: TRBV11-2
CDR3nt: TGTGCCAGCAGCTTCCTAGCGGGAGTCACAGATACGCAGAATTTT
CDR3aa: CASSFLAGVTDTQNF

abundance: few
j_gene: TRBJ2-2
d_gene: NA
len: 15
v_gene: TRBV14
CDR3nt: TGTGCCAGCAGCCAGATACGAGGGGGGACCGGGGAGCTGTTTTTT
CDR3aa: CASSQIRGGTGELFF

abundance: NA
j_gene: TRBJ2-5
d_gene: NA
len: 13
v_gene: TRBV10-3
CDR3nt: TGTGCCGCCGCGGACGGGAACGAAGAGACCCAGTACTTC
CDR3aa: CAAADGNEETQYF

abundance: few
j_gene: TRBJ2-3
d_gene: TRBD2
len: 12
v_gene: TRBV11-2
CDR3nt: TGTGCCAGCCGCGGGGGGACAGATACGCAGTATTTT
CDR3aa: CASRGGTDTQYF

abundance: NA
j_gene: TRBJ1-3
d_gene: NA
len: 13
v_gene: TRBV25-1
CDR3nt: TGTGCCAGCAGTGCGGAGGCGGGGAACGCCATATATTTT
CDR3aa: CASSAEAGNAIYF

abundance: many
j_gene: TRBJ2-7
d_gene: NA
len: 13
v_gene: TRBV10-3
CDR3nt: TGTGCCATCAGTTCGACAGAATCCTACGAGCAGTACTTC
CDR3aa: CAISSTESYEQYF

abundance: few
j_gene: TRBJ1-1
d_gene: NA
len: 14
v_gene: TRBV28
CDR3nt: TGTGCCAGCAGTTTTACAGGCCTCGGCACTGAAGCTTTCTTT
CDR3aa: CASSFTGLGTEAFF

abundance: many
j_gene: TRBJ2-7
d_gene: NA
len: 14
v_gene: TRBV7-8
CDR3nt: TGTGCCAGCAGCGATCGGGTGTCCTCCTACGAGCAGTACTTC
CDR3aa: CASSDRVSSYEQYF

abundance: NA
j_gene: TRBJ1-5
d_gene: TRBD1
len: 15
v_gene: TRBV5-1
CDR3nt: TGCGCCAGCAGCTCGGAGGCAGGGGGCTATCAGCCCCAGCATTTT
CDR3aa: CASSSEAGGYQPQHF

abundance: few
j_gene: TRBJ1-1
d_gene: NA
len: 12
v_gene: TRBV9
CDR3nt: TGTGCCAGCAGCCCCGAAGATACTGAAGCTTTCTTT
CDR3aa: CASSPEDTEAFF

abundance: few
j_gene: TRBJ1-1
d_gene: NA
len: 16
v_gene: TRBV27
CDR3nt: TGTGCCAGCAGTTTCGGGGGGGTGGGTATTTCCACTGAAGCTTTCTTT
CDR3aa: CASSFGGVGISTEAFF

abundance: few
j_gene: TRBJ2-7
d_gene: NA
len: 15
v_gene: TRBV18
CDR3nt: TGTGCCAGCTCACCTTCAAGGGGCAGGGTGGACGAGCAGTACTTC
CDR3aa: CASSPSRGRVDEQYF

abundance: many
j_gene: TRBJ1-1
d_gene: NA
len: 15
v_gene: TRBV20-1
CDR3nt: TGCAGTGCTAGAGATCAACGTACGTTGAACACTGAAGCTTTCTTT
CDR3aa: CSARDQRTLNTEAFF

abundance: few
j_gene: TRBJ2-7
d_gene: NA
len: 15
v_gene: TRBV11-3
CDR3nt: TGTGCCAGCAGCTTAGCGGCCGGCTGGGCCTACGAGCAGTACTTC
CDR3aa: CASSLAAGWAYEQYF

abundance: many
j_gene: TRBJ1-1
d_gene: NA
len: 12
v_gene: TRBV18
CDR3nt: TGTGCCAGCTCACCGAGACAGACTGGAGCTTTCTTT
CDR3aa: CASSPRQTGAFF

abundance: NA
j_gene: TRBJ2-3
d_gene: NA
len: 15
v_gene: TRBV7-2
CDR3nt: TGTGCCAGCAGCTTAATCAGGGAGTTAGCAGATACGCAGTATTTT
CDR3aa: CASSLIRELADTQYF

abundance: many
j_gene: TRBJ2-1
d_gene: NA
len: 15
v_gene: TRBV7-3
CDR3nt: TGTGCCAGCAGCTTAACGGGGGGACTCCCAGGTGAGCAGTTCTTC
CDR3aa: CASSLTGGLPGEQFF

abundance: many
j_gene: TRBJ2-4
d_gene: NA
len: 14
v_gene: TRBV6-1
CDR3nt: TGTGCCAGCAGTGAAAGGAGGCCCAAAAACATTCAGTACTTC
CDR3aa: CASSERRPKNIQYF

abundance: many
j_gene: TRBJ1-6
d_gene: NA
len: 16
v_gene: TRBV25-1
CDR3nt: TGTGCCAGCAGTGACAGGGCGGACTCCTATAATTCACCCCTCCACTTT
CDR3aa: CASSDRADSYNSPLHF

abundance: NA
j_gene: TRBJ1-1
d_gene: NA
len: 14
v_gene: TRBV11-1
CDR3nt: TGTGCCAGCAGCTTATGGCAGGGGAACACTGAAGCTTTCTTT
CDR3aa: CASSLWQGNTEAFF

abundance: few
j_gene: TRBJ1-1
d_gene: NA
len: 14
v_gene: TRBV6-5
CDR3nt: TGTGCCAGCAGTTACTCGGGCGGTACCACTGAAGCTTTCTTT
CDR3aa: CASSYSGGTTEAFF

abundance: NA
j_gene: TRBJ2-6
d_gene: NA
len: 13
v_gene: TRBV9
CDR3nt: TGTGCCAGCAGCATCACTGGGGCCAACGTCCTGACTTTC
CDR3aa: CASSITGANVLTF